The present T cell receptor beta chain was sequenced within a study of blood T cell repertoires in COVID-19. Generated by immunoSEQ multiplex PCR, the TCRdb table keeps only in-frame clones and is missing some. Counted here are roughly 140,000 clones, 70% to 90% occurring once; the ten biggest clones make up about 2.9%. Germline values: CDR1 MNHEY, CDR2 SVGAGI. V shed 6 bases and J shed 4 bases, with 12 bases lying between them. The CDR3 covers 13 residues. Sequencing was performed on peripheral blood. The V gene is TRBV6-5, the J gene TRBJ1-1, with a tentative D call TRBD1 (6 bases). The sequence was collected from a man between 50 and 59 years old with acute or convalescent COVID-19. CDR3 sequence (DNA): TGTGCCAGCAGAGACGAGGGGGTCACTGAAGCTTTCTTT. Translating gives CASRDEGVTEAFF.